Following are 25 T cell receptor beta chains from one sample sequenced in a study of control samples from healthy donors and cancer patients. Data came from immunoSEQ multiplex PCR; TCRdb stores just in-frame clones and leaves some out. The sample holds under 100,000 clones, 90% to 95% seen once. The sequenced material came from blood. These receptors all stem from a woman aged 25 to 39 in good health.

V and J are TRBV3-1 (or the pseudogene TRBV3-2) and TRBJ1-1; no clear D gene. Germline CDR1 is LGHDT and CDR2 is YNNKEL (reference sequence). This CDR3 comprises 13 residues. Trimming took 4 bases from V and 1 from J, leaving 7 bases between them. The CDR3 DNA sequence: TGTGCCAGCAGCCCTTACACGAACACTGAAGCTTTCTTT. Protein sequence: CASSPYTNTEAFF.

The chain combines TRBV6-5 with TRBJ1-2; no firm D call. Germline V CDR1 and CDR2: MNHEY, SVGAGI. The CDR3 has 13 residues. Trimming shortened V by 7 bases and J by 4 bases, and 13 bases separated the two germline ends. The CDR3 protein is CASKEGLGYGYTF. In DNA, the CDR3 is TGTGCCAGCAAAGAAGGGTTGGGCTATGGCTACACCTTC.

The table lists this clone with a count of one. The rearrangement links TRBV10-1 to TRBJ2-7; a possible D gene is TRBD1 (5 bases). The ends were cut back, 2 bases at V and 2 bases at J, with 16 bases in the middle. The germline gives CDR1 WNHNN, CDR2 SYGVQD (reference sequence). This CDR3 contains 16 residues. CDR3 amino acids: CASSEAGRQSPYEQYF. DNA of the CDR3: TGCGCCAGCAGTGAGGCCGGACGACAGAGCCCCTACGAGCAGTACTTC.

This clone was found once. This rearrangement joins TRBV3-1 (or the pseudogene TRBV3-2) to TRBJ1-1; D not certain. The CDR3 has 12 residues. V was shortened by 3 bases and J by 6 bases, with 8 bases between the two germline ends. Per germline, CDR1 LGHDT and CDR2 YNNKEL (reference sequence). CDR3 region: CASSHRGSEAFF. The CDR3 DNA sequence: TGTGCCAGCAGCCATCGGGGATCTGAAGCTTTCTTT.

The chain carries TRBV5-1 and TRBJ1-1; D unresolved. The CDR3 sequence is 12 residues long. V lost 5 bases and J 4 bases, leaving 9 bases between the germline ends. Germline values: CDR1 SGHRS, CDR2 YFSETQ. The CDR3 protein is CASRGSGTEAFF. The CDR3 nucleotides read TGCGCCAGCAGGGGCAGTGGCACTGAAGCTTTCTTT. Full variable domain (missing parts from reference TRBV5-1 and TRBJ1-1): KAGVTQTPRYLIKTRGQQVTLSCSPISGHRSVSWYQQTPGQGLQFLFEYFSETQRNKGNFPGRFSGRQFSNSRSEMNVSTLELGDSALYLCASRGSGTEAFFGQGTRLTVV.

The V gene is TRBV24-1, the J gene TRBJ2-3; possible D gene TRBD1, 6 bases. Looked up from germline, CDR1 is KGHDR and CDR2 is SFDVKD. The CDR3 consists of 13 residues. Trimming removed 0 bases at V and 9 bases at J, with 9 bases between. The CDR3 here is CATSDLDRPTQYF. CDR3 nucleotide sequence: TGTGCCACCAGTGATTTGGACAGGCCAACGCAGTATTTT.

The chain links TRBV28 to TRBJ2-1, with 11 bases that match TRBD2. Germline CDR1 MDHEN, CDR2 SYDVKM. This CDR3 has 17 amino acids. With V trimmed by 3 bases and J by 5 bases, 9 bases remained unmatched. The CDR3 sequence is CASSLPLAGGPNNEQFF. CDR3 DNA: TGTGCCAGCAGTTTGCCTCTAGCGGGAGGCCCCAACAATGAGCAGTTCTTC.

This chain links TRBV19 with TRBJ2-1, with D perhaps TRBD2 (8 bases). From germline, CDR1 is LNHDA and CDR2 SQIVND (reference sequence). The CDR3 sequence is 15 residues long. The V end was cut by 5 bases, the J end by 8 bases, with 19 bases between. The CDR3 region is CASSPGGRQGYEQFF. CDR3 nucleotides: TGTGCCAGTAGTCCGGGGGGGAGACAGGGATATGAGCAGTTCTTC.

The chain couples TRBV19 to TRBJ1-3; no clear D gene. The CDR3 runs 14 residues. From germline, CDR1 is LNHDA and CDR2 SQIVND (reference sequence). Trimming stripped 5 bases from V and 0 bases from J, with 8 bases between. This CDR3 reads CASSWQNSGNTIYF. Written as DNA, the CDR3 is TGTGCCAGTAGTTGGCAAAACTCTGGAAACACCATATATTTT.

This clone was seen just once. The CDR3 coding sequence is TGTGCCAGTAAGGACAGGGACACTGAAGCTTTCTTT. It yields the protein CASKDRDTEAFF. The chain is built from TRBV19 and TRBJ1-1, with TRBD1 matching 8 bases. The germline gives CDR1 LNHDA, CDR2 SQIVND (reference sequence). The CDR3 is made up of 12 amino acids. V shed 7 bases, J shed 3 bases, and the junction held 1 base outside the gene matches.

CDR3 protein: CASSIGAGYQETQYF. Here the CDR3 DNA reads TGTGCCAGTAGTATAGGAGCGGGTTACCAAGAGACCCAGTACTTC. This chain connects TRBV19 to TRBJ2-5; D perhaps matches TRBD2 (6 bases). V was shortened by 1 base and J by 0 bases, with 9 bases between the two germline ends. The CDR3 is made up of 15 amino acids. Germline V CDR1 and CDR2: LNHDA, SQIVND (reference sequence).

This chain links TRBV19 with TRBJ1-1; tentative D call: TRBD1 (5 bases). V shed 7 bases and J shed 4 bases, with 19 bases lying between them. Germline CDR1 reads LNHDA; CDR2 reads SQIVND (reference sequence). This CDR3 is 15 amino acids long. The CDR3 protein is CASTYTAAGTTEAFF. CDR3 bases: TGTGCCAGTACCTACACGGCGGCAGGGACCACTGAAGCTTTCTTT.

This clone was detected only once. CDR3 in amino acids: CSVESGEVGAFF. CDR3 bases: TGCAGCGTTGAATCGGGGGAGGTAGGAGCTTTCTTT. V is TRBV29-1 and J is TRBJ1-1; possible D gene TRBD1, 5 bases. The CDR3 extends over 12 amino acids. The germline CDR1 and CDR2 sequences are SQVTM and ANQGSEA. The V and J ends lost 2 bases and 10 bases respectively, with 14 bases between them.

The chain recombines TRBV6-6 with TRBJ1-2, with D perhaps matching TRBD1 (6 bases). V lost 4 bases, J lost 4 bases, and 13 bases lay in between. The CDR3 consists of 14 residues. Germline CDR1 reads MNHNY; CDR2 reads SVGAGI (reference sequence). The CDR3 sequence is CASSLPGTSYGYTF. For the CDR3, the DNA is TGTGCCAGCAGTTTACCAGGGACAAGCTATGGCTACACCTTC.

The J gene is TRBJ2-3, the V gene TRBV5-1, with 14 bases lining up with TRBD2. CDR1 SGHRS and CDR2 YFSETQ come from the germline V gene. The ends lost 4 bases at V and 6 bases at J; junction bases unmatched: 16. This CDR3 has 19 amino acids. The CDR3 reads CASSGRGLAGDPLRDTQYF. CDR3 nucleotides: TGCGCCAGCAGCGGAAGGGGACTAGCGGGAGATCCTCTTCGGGATACGCAGTATTTT. Looking up the rest from reference TRBV5-1 and TRBJ2-3 gives the full variable domain: KAGVTQTPRYLIKTRGQQVTLSCSPISGHRSVSWYQQTPGQGLQFLFEYFSETQRNKGNFPGRFSGRQFSNSRSEMNVSTLELGDSALYLCASSGRGLAGDPLRDTQYFGPGTRLTVL.

The rearrangement joins TRBV7-3 to TRBJ2-2; D not certain. This CDR3 is 13 amino acids long. V was cut by 2 bases and J by 6 bases, with 7 bases left in between. The V gene's germline CDR1 is SGHTA and CDR2 FQGTGA. The chain's CDR3 is CASSLSLSGELFF. The CDR3 DNA follows: TGTGCCAGCAGCTTATCGCTCTCCGGGGAGCTGTTTTTT.

This chain joins TRBV11-3 and TRBJ2-2, with 13 bases aligning to TRBD2. Germline V CDR1 and CDR2: SGHNT, YENEEA. The ends lost 0 bases at V and 7 bases at J; junction bases unmatched: 5. This CDR3 is 17 amino acids long. CDR3 region: CASSLELAGGPFGELFF. DNA for the CDR3: TGTGCCAGCAGCTTAGAACTAGCGGGAGGGCCTTTCGGGGAGCTGTTTTTT.

The chain carries TRBV27 and TRBJ2-7, with D possibly being TRBD1 (5 bases). Germline values: CDR1 MNHEY, CDR2 SMNVEV (reference sequence). CDR3 length equals 15 residues. Trimming took off 3 bases at V and 0 bases at J, with 12 bases between the two ends. This chain's CDR3 is CASSFSQGVSYEQYF. As DNA, the CDR3 is TGTGCCAGCAGTTTTAGTCAGGGCGTCTCCTACGAGCAGTACTTC.

The V and J genes are TRBV10-3 and TRBJ1-2, with D uncertain. The CDR3 covers 16 residues. CDR1 and CDR2 (germline): ENHRY, SYGVKD. The ends were cut back, 1 base at V and 1 base at J, with 13 bases in the middle. The chain's CDR3 is CAISEFKDVGNYGYTF. As DNA, the CDR3 is TGTGCCATCAGTGAGTTTAAAGACGTGGGTAACTATGGCTACACCTTC.

The chain joins TRBV11-2 to TRBJ1-5, with a tentative D call TRBD1 (5 bases). Trimming took off 0 bases at V and 6 bases at J, with 12 bases between the two ends. CDR1 is SGHAT, CDR2 FQNNGV, per germline. This CDR3 has 15 amino acids. CDR3 nucleotide sequence: TGTGCCAGCAGCTTAGATGCGGGGGGAGGTCAGCCCCAGCATTTT. It translates to CASSLDAGGGQPQHF.

This chain links TRBV11-3 with TRBJ2-1; 7 bases fit TRBD1. The germline V gene encodes CDR1 SGHNT and CDR2 YENEEA. The CDR3 is 14 residues long. The V and J ends lost 4 bases and 3 bases, in that order; junction bases with no gene match: 3. The CDR3 spells CASSYRTGYNEQFF. CDR3 nucleotide sequence: TGTGCCAGCAGCTACCGGACAGGCTACAATGAGCAGTTCTTC.

The chain combines TRBV27 with TRBJ2-7, with a possible D match to TRBD2 (7 bases). Germline CDR1 is MNHEY and CDR2 is SMNVEV (reference sequence). The V end lost 2 bases, the J end lost 2 bases, and 10 bases lay between the germline ends. CDR3 size: 14 residues. The CDR3 sequence is CASSLGGAAYEQYF. The CDR3 DNA is TGTGCCAGCAGTTTAGGGGGGGCCGCCTACGAGCAGTACTTC.

The chain employs TRBV3-1 (or the pseudogene TRBV3-2) and TRBJ1-2; maybe TRBD1 (5 bases). This CDR3 has 16 residues. CDR1 is LGHDT, CDR2 YNNKEL, per germline (reference sequence). The ends were cut back, 0 bases at V and 7 bases at J, with 18 bases in the middle. The CDR3 DNA reads as TGTGCCAGCAGCCAAGATCGGGCCAGGGAGGGTTCTGGCTACACCTTC. This codes for CASSQDRAREGSGYTF.

V is TRBV19 and J is TRBJ2-5, with 8 bases that match TRBD2. This CDR3 region has 16 residues. Looked up from germline, CDR1 is LNHDA and CDR2 is SQIVND (reference sequence). V lost 7 bases and J lost 4; bases outside the gene matches: 14. CDR3: CASTPGGGDEGETQYF. CDR3 DNA sequence: TGTGCCAGTACCCCGGGGGGGGGCGACGAGGGAGAGACCCAGTACTTC.

The V call is TRBV30, the J call TRBJ1-6; D not certain. V lost 0 bases to trimming and J lost 4 bases, with 10 bases between them. Germline V CDR1 and CDR2: GTSNPN, SVGIG (reference sequence). This CDR3 is built from 15 residues. The CDR3 nucleotides read TGTGCCTGGAGTGTAAACCCCCCTTATAATTCACCCCTCCACTTT. This codes for CAWSVNPPYNSPLHF.